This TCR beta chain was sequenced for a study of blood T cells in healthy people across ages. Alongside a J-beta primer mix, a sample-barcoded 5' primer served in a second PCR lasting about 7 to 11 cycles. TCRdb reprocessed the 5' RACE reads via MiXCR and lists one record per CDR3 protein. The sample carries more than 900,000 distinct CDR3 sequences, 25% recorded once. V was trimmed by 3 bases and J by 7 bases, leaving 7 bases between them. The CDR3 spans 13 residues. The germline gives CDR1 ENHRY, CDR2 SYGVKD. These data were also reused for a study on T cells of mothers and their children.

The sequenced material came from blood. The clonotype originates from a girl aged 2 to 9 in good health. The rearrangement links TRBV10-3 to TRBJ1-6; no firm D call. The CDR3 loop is CAISDAINSPLHF. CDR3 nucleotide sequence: TGTGCCATCAGTGACGCGATCAATTCACCCCTCCACTTT.